The 7 T cell receptor beta chains below were found in one sample sequenced in a study of Ad26.COV2.S vaccination and SARS-CoV-2 variants. The treatment here: some 20 received Ad26.COV2.S at low or high dose, single or two shots; five or six received placebo; per-sample allocation not given. The samples were gathered on day 63 after the first injection of vaccine or placebo. Repertoires were generated with immunoSEQ multiplex PCR, while TCRdb's copy carries only in-frame clones and drops some. Found here are some 460,000 clones, roughly nine tenths of them singletons; the top ten hold 1.5% to 2%. The sample here was peripheral blood, taken in a trial of Ad26.COV2.S vaccine versus placebo. Receptors originate from a person aged 18-60 years who received the Ad26.COV2.S COVID-19 vaccine or a placebo.

CDR3 bases: TGTGCCAGCTCTCTCGGTTTGAGAAACGAGCAGTACTTC. Its translation: CASSLGLRNEQYF. The chain employs TRBV18 and TRBJ2-7, with D unclear. Germline V CDR1 and CDR2: KGHSH, LQKENI. This CDR3 is built from 13 residues. Trimming left V 6 bases short and J 5 bases short, with 14 bases between.

The chain has TRBV27 and TRBJ2-1, with a weak D call TRBD2 (6 bases). From germline, CDR1 is MNHEY and CDR2 SMNVEV (reference sequence). This CDR3 is 15 amino acids long. V lost 5 bases and J 5 bases, leaving 16 bases between the germline ends. The chain's CDR3 is CASSGRLDPNNEQFF. In nucleotides, the CDR3 is TGTGCCAGCAGTGGCCGACTAGACCCAAACAATGAGCAGTTCTTC.

A note on this clone: At one end the junction does not follow the germline gene, possibly because of a read error. V is TRBV29-1 and J is TRBJ1-2, with TRBD1 matching over 7 bases. This CDR3 has 8 residues. The germline gives CDR1 SQVTM, CDR2 ANQGSEA. CDR3 amino acids: CSGGGPIF. DNA of the CDR3: TGCAGCGGAGGGGGCCCGATCTTC.

V gene TRBV29-1 combines with J gene TRBJ2-3, with D unclear. The V end lost 3 bases, the J end lost 1 base, and 11 bases lay between the germline ends. This CDR3 region has 14 residues. Germline CDR1 SQVTM, CDR2 ANQGSEA. The CDR3 loop reads CSVEVPGGTDTQYF. DNA of the CDR3: TGCAGCGTTGAGGTTCCGGGCGGCACAGATACGCAGTATTTT.

V is TRBV5-6 and J is TRBJ2-5; D is unresolved. This CDR3 has 13 amino acids. Between the trimmed V and J ends, which lost 4 bases and 5 bases, there was a span of 12 bases. Germline assignment: CDR1 SGHDT and CDR2 YYEEEE. CDR3 protein: CASSPPVRETQYF. CDR3 coding DNA: TGTGCCAGCAGCCCCCCGGTCCGGGAGACCCAGTACTTC.

This clone was counted between two and nine times. The chain uses TRBV5-1 and TRBJ2-1; 11 bases are a match to TRBD2. The germline V gene encodes CDR1 SGHRS and CDR2 YFSETQ. V lost 2 bases and J lost 7; bases outside the gene matches: 8. The CDR3 runs 16 residues. CDR3 loop: CASSLGGTSGSNEQFF. The CDR3 nucleotides read TGCGCCAGCAGCTTAGGAGGTACTAGCGGGAGTAATGAGCAGTTCTTC.

The chain joins TRBV6-5 to TRBJ1-2, with TRBD1 as a possible D gene (5 bases). V lost 0 bases to trimming and J lost 4 bases, with 12 bases between them. Per germline, CDR1 MNHEY and CDR2 SVGAGI. The CDR3 is 15 amino acids. The DNA for the CDR3 is TGTGCCAGCAGTTACTCCTGGACACCGACCTATGGCTACACCTTC. Translation: CASSYSWTPTYGYTF.